A single sample is the source of the 9 T cell receptor beta chains below, sequenced in a study of T cell responses to AZD1222 COVID-19 vaccine. TCRdb's table, derived via immunoSEQ multiplex PCR, lists solely in-frame clones and lacks some. The table shows approximately 180,000 clones, with approximately 90% occurring only once. The sequencing used peripheral blood, collected 28 days after the second AZD1222 dose. The receptors stem from an adult who received the AZD1222 COVID-19 vaccine.

V usage is TRBV7-2 and J usage is TRBJ2-2; no clear D. The V and J ends lost 2 bases and 1 base respectively, with 8 bases between them. This CDR3 has 15 amino acids. Per the germline V gene, CDR1 is SGHTA and CDR2 is FQGNSA. The CDR3 DNA follows: TGTGCCAGCAGCTTACCCACATTGAACACCGGGGAGCTGTTTTTT. Translated: CASSLPTLNTGELFF.

This rearrangement joins TRBV6-5 to TRBJ2-7, with D unclear. Germline V gives CDR1 MNHEY, CDR2 SVGAGI. The CDR3 covers 13 residues. V was trimmed by 2 bases and J by 2 bases, leaving 7 bases between them. CDR3 protein: CASSYAQTYEQYF. In DNA form, the CDR3 reads TGTGCCAGCAGTTACGCCCAGACCTACGAGCAGTACTTC.

This sequence joins TRBV27 and TRBJ2-5; D gene unclear. The CDR3 has 12 residues. Germline loops: CDR1 MNHEY, CDR2 SMNVEV (reference sequence). V was pared by 5 bases and J by 4 bases, with 8 bases between. The CDR3 nucleotides read TGTGCCAGCAGTCAAAGCCGAGAGACCCAGTACTTC. This gives the protein CASSQSRETQYF.

About this clone itself: One junction end disagrees with the germline gene, perhaps due to a read error. DNA for the CDR3: TGTGCCAGCAGTCCCCCCGGATTCCCTAACACCGAAGCTTTCTTT. Residues: CASSPPGFPNTEAFF. V and J are TRBV28 and TRBJ1-1; D not resolved. CDR3 size: 15 residues. Germline V gene lookup returns CDR1 MDHEN and CDR2 SYDVKM. Using reference TRBV28 and TRBJ1-1 for the parts outside the CDR3, the full variable domain is DVKVTQSSRYLVKRTGEKVFLECVQDMDHENMFWYRQDPGLGLRLIYFSYDVKMKEKGDIPEGYSVSREKKERFSLILESASTNQTSMYLCASSPPGFPNTEAFFGQGTRLTVV.

The rearrangement links TRBV6-5 to TRBJ2-3; D ambiguous. Trimming pared 4 bases from V and 4 bases from J, leaving 9 bases between. The germline V gene has CDR1 MNHEY and CDR2 SVGAGI. The CDR3 spans 13 residues. CDR3 in DNA: TGTGCCAGCAGTTTAGCATGGGCAGATACGCAGTATTTT. Encoded protein: CASSLAWADTQYF.

The V gene is TRBV24-1, the J gene TRBJ1-6, with D uncertain. The CDR3 is 12 amino acids. V was clipped by 4 bases and J by 8 bases, with 5 bases between them. Germline V lookup: CDR1 KGHDR, CDR2 SFDVKD. CDR3 protein: CATSDEDSPLHF. CDR3 DNA sequence: TGTGCCACCAGTGACGAGGATTCACCCCTCCACTTT.

The rearrangement joins TRBV28 to TRBJ2-7; a weak D match, TRBD2 (6 bases). Germline loops: CDR1 MDHEN, CDR2 SYDVKM. CDR3 length: 12 residues. The V end lost 5 bases, the J end lost 5 bases, and 10 bases lay between the germline ends. This CDR3 is CASSLLAHEQYF. CDR3 coding DNA: TGTGCCAGCAGTCTACTAGCACACGAGCAGTACTTC.

The chain couples TRBV28 to TRBJ2-1; the match to TRBD2 covers 8 bases. V trimming: 2 bases; J trimming: 2 bases; junction bases outside the gene matches: 5. The CDR3 has 16 residues. Germline V gene data show CDR1 as MDHEN and CDR2 as SYDVKM. The CDR3 loop reads CASSLLGREAYNEQFF. The CDR3 coding sequence is TGTGCCAGCAGTTTACTGGGGCGGGAGGCCTACAATGAGCAGTTCTTC.

In this sample, this clone turned up once. CDR3 residues: CATSRELPNTGELFF. CDR3 nucleotide sequence: TGTGCCACCAGCAGAGAACTCCCGAACACCGGGGAGCTGTTTTTT. V and J are TRBV15 and TRBJ2-2; D remains ambiguous. The germline V and J ends were trimmed by 0 bases and 0 bases, with 5 bases remaining between them. There are 15 residues in the CDR3. Germline CDR1 LNHNV, CDR2 YYDKDF (reference sequence).